These T cell receptor beta chains were read from a single sample in a study of T cells in tuberculosis. Profiled with immunoSEQ multiplex PCR; TCRdb holds only in-frame clones, not every one. This sample carries roughly 30,000 clones, roughly nine tenths of them seen once, and the ten largest clones take 2% to 2.5%. The sample comprised PBMCs. These receptors came from a donor between 10 and 35 years old with latent tuberculosis or without tuberculosis infection. CDR3s include the opening cysteine and the closing phenylalanine or tryptophan. Fields, in order: V gene, clone size, D gene, CDR3 length, J gene, CDR3 protein, CDR3 DNA. D genes are given only for firm matches. Clone size is given for some rows only: seen once, a few or many times, or a class if the clone is expanded.

>TRBV15|-|-|17|TRBJ1-5
CATSRPVVTEIHQPQHF
TGTGCCACCAGCAGACCCGTGGTAACAGAGATTCATCAGCCCCAGCATTTT
>TRBV7-2|-|TRBD1|15|TRBJ2-7
CASSLRTGADYEQYF
TGTGCCAGCAGCTTACGGACAGGGGCAGACTACGAGCAGTACTTC
>TRBV6-1|-|-|13|TRBJ1-3
CASSEQAGNTIYF
TGTGCCAGCAGTGAGCAGGCTGGAAACACCATATATTTT
>TRBV27|-|TRBD1|15|TRBJ2-1
CASSTGTGLTNEQFF
TGTGCCAGCAGTACCGGGACAGGGCTCACGAATGAGCAGTTCTTC
>TRBV19|-|TRBD2|14|TRBJ2-7
CATSRTSGTYEQYF
TGTGCCACCAGTAGAACTAGCGGGACCTACGAGCAGTACTTC
>TRBV4-2|once|-|18|TRBJ1-3
CASSQDGAQVLRGNTIYF
TGTGCCAGCAGCCAAGATGGGGCCCAGGTTCTCAGGGGAAACACCATATATTTT
>TRBV18|-|-|14|TRBJ2-2
CASSLQTNTGELFF
TGTGCCAGCTCACTACAGACGAACACCGGGGAGCTGTTTTTT
>TRBV6-5|once|TRBD1|16|TRBJ1-2
CASSYVRTGGNYGYTF
TGTGCCAGCAGTTACGTCCGTACAGGGGGTAACTATGGCTACACCTTC
>TRBV28|few|-|14|TRBJ1-5
CASSSDRSNQPQHF
TGTGCCAGCAGCTCCGACAGGAGCAATCAGCCCCAGCATTTT
>TRBV9|once|TRBD1|15|TRBJ2-6
CASSDTGAGANVLTF
TGTGCCAGCAGCGACACAGGGGCTGGGGCCAACGTCCTGACTTTC
>TRBV5-1|once|-|15|TRBJ1-3
CASSLGGVSGNTIYF
TGCGCCAGCAGCTTGGGTGGAGTCTCTGGAAACACCATATATTTT
>TRBV7-7|-|TRBD1|16|TRBJ2-7
CASSIEVGTGQNEQYF
TGTGCCAGCAGCATAGAGGTGGGGACAGGGCAAAACGAGCAGTACTTC
>TRBV15|-|-|15|TRBJ2-4
CATSSTGEAKNIQYF
TGTGCCACCAGCTCGACGGGAGAAGCCAAAAACATTCAGTACTTC
>TRBV5-1|-|-|16|TRBJ1-1
CASSLGPQGMNTEAFF
TGCGCCAGCAGCTTGGGTCCCCAGGGCATGAACACTGAAGCTTTCTTT
>TRBV5-1|few|-|14|TRBJ2-3
CASTSGLNTDTQYF
TGCGCCAGCACGTCGGGACTCAACACAGATACGCAGTATTTT
>TRBV18|-|-|18|TRBJ2-2
CASSPRPGGAKNTGELFF
TGTGCCAGCTCACCTAGGCCTGGGGGGGCGAAGAACACCGGGGAGCTGTTTTTT
>TRBV4-3|-|TRBD1|16|TRBJ2-1
CASSQDTGGAYNEQFF
TGCGCCAGCAGCCAGGACACAGGGGGCGCTTACAATGAGCAGTTCTTC
>TRBV10-3|-|TRBD1|18|TRBJ2-3
CAISGLLGQEERADTQYF
TGTGCCATCAGTGGCTTACTTGGACAGGAGGAACGTGCAGATACGCAGTATTTT
>TRBV9|-|TRBD2|14|TRBJ2-7
CASSAGTSSYEQYF
TGTGCCAGCAGCGCCGGGACTAGCAGCTACGAGCAGTACTTC
>TRBV28|-|TRBD1|14|TRBJ1-2
CASSLRQGHYGYTF
TGTGCCAGCAGTCTCCGACAGGGACACTATGGCTACACCTTC
>TRBV5-1|-|-|13|TRBJ1-1
CASSFLYPTEAFF
TGCGCCAGCAGCTTCCTATATCCCACTGAAGCTTTCTTT
>TRBV30|-|-|13|TRBJ2-3
CAWSAQGPDTQYF
TGTGCCTGGAGTGCCCAGGGCCCAGATACGCAGTATTTT
>TRBV7-9|-|-|15|TRBJ1-2
CASSLSGTMVYGYTF
TGTGCCAGCAGCTTGTCCGGGACTATGGTTTATGGCTACACCTTC
>TRBV19|-|-|12|TRBJ2-3
CASGSSGDTQYF
TGTGCCTCCGGGAGCAGCGGGGATACGCAGTATTTT
>TRBV11-3|-|TRBD1|17|TRBJ1-2
CASSLEEGSGGRNGYTF
TGTGCCAGCAGCTTAGAAGAGGGGTCAGGGGGCCGGAATGGCTACACCTTC
>TRBV7-2|-|TRBD1|15|TRBJ1-2
CASSSSRGQRHGYTF
TGTGCCAGCAGCTCCTCCAGGGGGCAACGCCATGGCTACACCTTC
>TRBV5-5|once|-|12|TRBJ2-7
CASSPSLYEQYF
TGTGCCAGCAGCCCGTCCTTATACGAGCAGTACTTC
>TRBV28|-|TRBD1|13|TRBJ1-2
CASSSRQGGGYTF
TGTGCCAGCAGTTCCCGACAGGGTGGCGGCTACACCTTC
>TRBV27|-|-|18|TRBJ2-6
CVSSLLARVSSGANVLTF
TGTGTCAGCAGTTTGTTGGCGAGGGTCAGCTCTGGGGCCAACGTCCTGACTTTC
>TRBV18|-|-|16|TRBJ1-1
CASSPMVQGGNTEAFF
TGTGCCAGCTCACCAATGGTACAGGGCGGGAACACTGAAGCTTTCTTT
>TRBV7-2|-|TRBD1|15|TRBJ2-7
CASSLVYQGAYEQYF
TGTGCCAGCAGCTTAGTTTACCAGGGGGCGTACGAGCAGTACTTC
>TRBV18|-|-|15|TRBJ2-7
CASSSSRQAGTEQYF
TGTGCCAGCTCATCCTCAAGACAGGCAGGAACCGAGCAGTACTTC
>TRBV5-1|-|TRBD2|16|TRBJ2-1
CASSPSGREWKNEQFF
TGCGCCAGCAGCCCAAGCGGGCGGGAGTGGAAGAATGAGCAGTTCTTC
>TRBV7-9|-|TRBD1|16|TRBJ1-2
CASSNVGQGWEYGYTF
TGTGCCAGCAGCAACGTAGGACAGGGATGGGAGTATGGCTACACCTTC
>TRBV19|once|TRBD1|15|TRBJ2-2
CASSWQGAGTGELFF
TGTGCCAGTAGTTGGCAGGGGGCTGGCACCGGGGAGCTGTTTTTT
>TRBV18|-|TRBD1|17|TRBJ1-1
CASSPRTGVPLNTEAFF
TGTGCCAGCTCACCTAGGACAGGGGTGCCTTTGAACACTGAAGCTTTCTTT
>TRBV13|-|TRBD2|18|TRBJ2-5
CASSFRYPGTSGRETQYF
TGTGCCAGCAGCTTCCGATACCCCGGGACTAGCGGGAGAGAGACCCAGTACTTC